This TCR beta chain appears in the sequencing data of a study of blood T cell repertoires in COVID-19. The CDR3 has 15 residues. V was trimmed by 4 bases and J by 0 bases, leaving 10 bases between them. Germline V gene lookup returns CDR1 MNHEY and CDR2 SVGAGI. Here immunoSEQ multiplex PCR was the method, and the copy in TCRdb shows in-frame clones only, minus some. Here the sample spans about 150,000 clones, 75% to 90% being singletons. Residents of 24 US areas, aged roughly 18 to 89 years, made up the participants. The rearrangement joins TRBV6-5 to TRBJ1-3; D might be TRBD1 (5 bases). This clonotype was sampled from a man aged 65 to 79 who had been exposed to COVID-19. The sequenced sample was PBMCs or T cells enriched from blood (not recorded which). The CDR3 coding sequence is TGTGCCAGCAGTTCGTGGGGCTACTCTGGAAACACCATATATTTT. Amino acids: CASSSWGYSGNTIYF.